These 32 T cell receptor beta chains share one sample of origin, sequenced in a study of OX40 agonist ivuxolimab in advanced cancers. The data were produced by immunoSEQ multiplex PCR, yet TCRdb's version contains in-frame clones alone and is incomplete. The table has almost 70,000 clones, 90% to 95% seen once; the top ten hold 0.25% to 0.3%. The specimen comprised CD4+ or CD8+ T cells sorted from blood, sampled in a trial of the OX40 agonist ivuxolimab. These receptors were collected from an adult with an advanced solid tumor such as melanoma, head and neck, liver or kidney cancer.

This sequence joins TRBV6-1 and TRBJ2-1; 9 nucleotides line up with TRBD2. The CDR3 runs 15 residues. Trimming took 7 bases from V and 8 from J; bases not matched to a gene: 12. The germline gives CDR1 MNHNS, CDR2 SASEGT. In nucleotides, the CDR3 is TGTGCCAGCACATCCCACGGACTAGCGTTCTATGAGCAGTTCTTC. Translating it yields CASTSHGLAFYEQFF.

The V and J genes are TRBV7-8 and TRBJ2-1; 15 bases match TRBD2. The CDR3 runs 18 residues. J gave up 0 bases and V 5 bases, and 5 bases lay outside the gene matches. Germline CDR1 is SGHVS and CDR2 is FQNEAQ. The CDR3 coding sequence is TGTGCCAGCAGCACTAGGGGACTAGCGGGAGGCTCCTACAATGAGCAGTTCTTC. Its translation is CASSTRGLAGGSYNEQFF.

The CDR3 sequence is CASSLTSGNNEQFF. The CDR3 DNA sequence: TGTGCCAGCAGTTTGACTAGCGGGAACAATGAGCAGTTCTTC. The J gene is TRBJ2-1, the V gene TRBV27; TRBD2 aligns across 11 bases. The CDR3 contains 14 residues. Germline CDR1 MNHEY, CDR2 SMNVEV (reference sequence). V shed 3 bases, J shed 5 bases, and the junction held 0 bases outside the gene matches.

The rearrangement uses TRBV19 and TRBJ2-5; D is undetermined. V lost 5 bases and J 2 bases, leaving 15 bases between the germline ends. Germline CDR1 and CDR2: LNHDA and SQIVND (reference sequence). CDR3 length equals 15 residues. CDR3 coding DNA: TGTGCCAGTAGTGCCTCCCAAGGCATACAAGAGACCCAGTACTTC. It is translated as CASSASQGIQETQYF.

V usage is TRBV28 and J usage is TRBJ2-7; TRBD2 agrees at 11 bases. There are 15 residues in the CDR3. Trimming at V came to 8 bases and at J to 4 bases, leaving 10 bases not matched to a gene. The germline gives CDR1 MDHEN, CDR2 SYDVKM. The CDR3 loop is CASLPNASGRYEQYF. The CDR3 region has the DNA TGTGCCAGCCTCCCCAATGCTAGCGGGAGGTACGAGCAGTACTTC.

The chain links TRBV27 to TRBJ2-5; D is unclear. The V gene's germline CDR1 is MNHEY and CDR2 SMNVEV (reference sequence). This CDR3 has 13 residues. Between the trimmed V and J ends, which lost 5 bases and 5 bases, there was a span of 12 bases. The CDR3 DNA is TGTGCCAGCAGTGTATGGGGTCAGGAGACCCAGTACTTC. This codes for CASSVWGQETQYF.

The gene calls are TRBV4-1 and TRBJ2-1, with 9 bases that match TRBD2. The germline V gene encodes CDR1 MGHRA and CDR2 YSYEKL. The length of the CDR3 is 21 residues. With V trimmed by 0 bases and J by 5 bases, 20 bases remained unmatched. Written as DNA, the CDR3 is TGCGCCAGCAGCCAAGAGGGGCCCCCGCATGGCCCGGGACTAGCCCACAATGAGCAGTTCTTC. Amino acids: CASSQEGPPHGPGLAHNEQFF.

This chain uses TRBV10-1 with TRBJ1-1; a weak D match, TRBD1 (6 bases). With 0 bases removed from V and 0 bases from J, the gap between germline ends came to 8 bases. The germline CDR1 and CDR2 sequences are WNHNN and SYGVQD (reference sequence). CDR3 length: 15 residues. The CDR3, as DNA: TGCGCCAGCAGTGAGTCGAGGGGGATGAACACTGAAGCTTTCTTT. As protein: CASSESRGMNTEAFF.

V and J are TRBV7-9 and TRBJ1-1; D remains ambiguous. This CDR3 spans 12 amino acids. Germline V gene sequence: CDR1 SEHNR, CDR2 FQNEAQ (reference sequence). The V end lost 6 bases, the J end lost 5 bases, and 10 bases lay between the germline ends. The CDR3 DNA sequence: TGTGCCAGCAGTCGAACTGGGACTGAAGCTTTCTTT. Its protein product is CASSRTGTEAFF.

The chain couples TRBV7-9 to TRBJ2-1; 11 bases agree with TRBD2. Per germline, CDR1 SEHNR and CDR2 FQNEAQ (reference sequence). The V gene end was trimmed by 5 bases and the J gene end by 1 base; junction bases not matched to a gene: 4. CDR3 length: 16 residues. The CDR3 region has the DNA TGTGCCAGCAGCCTACTAGCGGGAGAATCCTACAATGAGCAGTTCTTC. Translating it yields CASSLLAGESYNEQFF.

This chain joins TRBV10-3 and TRBJ1-2; the D gene is possibly TRBD1 (6 bases). This CDR3 is 14 amino acids long. Trimming left V 7 bases short and J 4 bases short, with 16 bases between. Germline assignment: CDR1 ENHRY and CDR2 SYGVKD. The CDR3 reads CAITGQSRTYGYTF. CDR3 sequence (DNA): TGTGCCATCACTGGACAGTCCAGGACCTATGGCTACACCTTC.

The J gene is TRBJ1-4, the V gene TRBV6-1; no definite D call. This CDR3 comprises 16 residues. Between the trimmed V and J ends, which lost 0 bases and 0 bases, there was a span of 8 bases. Looked up from germline, CDR1 is MNHNS and CDR2 is SASEGT. The CDR3 sequence: CASSEAWVSTNEKLFF. CDR3 DNA sequence: TGTGCCAGCAGTGAAGCGTGGGTTTCAACTAATGAAAAACTGTTTTTT.

This chain links TRBV7-8 with TRBJ2-7, with 9 bases fitting TRBD1. CDR3 length: 13 amino acids. V lost 11 bases and J lost 4; bases outside the gene matches: 9. Germline V gene lookup returns CDR1 SGHVS and CDR2 FQNEAQ. The CDR3 here is CAGQRQGGYEQYF. DNA for the CDR3: TGTGCCGGGCAGAGACAGGGGGGTTACGAGCAGTACTTC.

The rearrangement links TRBV14 to TRBJ1-4; no definite D call. V gave up 4 bases and J gave up 3 bases, with 9 bases separating them. CDR1 is SGHDN and CDR2 is FVKESK in the germline V gene. The CDR3 sequence is 14 residues long. In nucleotides, the CDR3 is TGTGCCAGCAGCCTAGGGCGGGCTAATGAAAAACTGTTTTTT. This gives the protein CASSLGRANEKLFF.

The chain has TRBV28 and TRBJ2-1; tentative D call: TRBD1 (7 bases). Germline V gene lookup returns CDR1 MDHEN and CDR2 SYDVKM. Trimming cost V 7 bases and J 4 bases, with 17 bases left between them. The CDR3 loop spans 15 amino acids. In DNA, the CDR3 is TGTGCCAGCACCCCGATCGGGGGACAGTACAATGAGCAGTTCTTC. Its protein is CASTPIGGQYNEQFF. The full variable domain, completed using reference TRBV28 and TRBJ2-1, is DVKVTQSSRYLVKRTGEKVFLECVQDMDHENMFWYRQDPGLGLRLIYFSYDVKMKEKGDIPEGYSVSREKKERFSLILESASTNQTSMYLCASTPIGGQYNEQFFGPGTRLTVL.

This chain uses TRBV29-1 with TRBJ2-5; D possibly uses TRBD1 or TRBD2 (5 bases each). The CDR3 is 13 residues long. V was trimmed by 3 bases and J by 5 bases, leaving 13 bases between them. In germline, CDR1 is SQVTM, CDR2 ANQGSEA. The CDR3 loop is CSVDTGSGETQYF. In nucleotides, the CDR3 is TGCAGCGTTGACACAGGTTCGGGGGAGACCCAGTACTTC.

This rearrangement joins TRBV19 to TRBJ1-5; no reliable D call. The CDR3 covers 15 residues. Germline lookup yields CDR1 LNHDA and CDR2 SQIVND (reference sequence). The germline V and J ends were trimmed by 3 bases and 4 bases, with 13 bases remaining between them. The CDR3 region is CASSIYGVSNQPQHF. CDR3 nucleotides: TGTGCCAGTAGTATTTATGGGGTATCGAATCAGCCCCAGCATTTT.

The rearrangement links TRBV9 to TRBJ1-2; unclear D gene. V was shortened by 0 bases and J by 7 bases, with 16 bases between the two germline ends. The CDR3 covers 15 residues. CDR1 and CDR2 (germline): SGDLS, YYNGEE. The CDR3 region is CASSVEGYGLSGYTF. Written as DNA, the CDR3 is TGTGCCAGCAGCGTAGAAGGGTACGGCCTTTCTGGCTACACCTTC.

The chain recombines TRBV4-2 with TRBJ1-5, with TRBD1 as a possible D gene (6 bases). Germline assignment: CDR1 LGHNA and CDR2 YNFKEQ. Trimming took 4 bases from V and 4 from J, leaving 14 bases between them. CDR3 length equals 15 residues. The CDR3 protein is CASSPRDTLNQPQHF. Here the CDR3 DNA reads TGTGCCAGCAGCCCCCGGGACACCCTTAATCAGCCCCAGCATTTT.

The chain joins TRBV14 to TRBJ1-2; the D is unclear. Germline V lookup: CDR1 SGHDN, CDR2 FVKESK. The length of the CDR3 is 18 residues. Trimming removed 3 bases from V and 4 bases from J, with 24 bases in between. Written as DNA, the CDR3 is TGTGCCAGCAGCCATGGCCCCTCGACGGACCTAAATTTCTATGGCTACACCTTC. It is translated as CASSHGPSTDLNFYGYTF. Combining the CDR3 with reference TRBV14 and TRBJ1-2 gives the whole variable domain EAGVTQFPSHSVIEKGQTVTLRCDPISGHDNLYWYRRVMGKEIKFLLHFVKESKQDESGMPNNRFLAERTGGTYSTLKVQPAELEDSGVYFCASSHGPSTDLNFYGYTFGSGTRLTVV.

V gene TRBV5-5 combines with J gene TRBJ1-4; 8 bases fit TRBD1. Per the germline V gene, CDR1 is SGHKS and CDR2 is YYEKEE (reference sequence). Trimming took 3 bases from V and 7 from J; bases not matched to a gene: 11. The CDR3 has 16 amino acids. CDR3 sequence (DNA): TGTGCCAGCAGCTCGGCCGACAGGGGCCAGTCTGAAAAACTGTTTTTT. Protein sequence: CASSSADRGQSEKLFF.

The chain couples TRBV6-5 to TRBJ2-7; weak D call: TRBD1 (5 bases). The V gene's germline CDR1 is MNHEY and CDR2 SVGAGI. The CDR3 covers 15 residues. V was shortened by 2 bases and J by 0 bases, with 11 bases between the two germline ends. As DNA, the CDR3 is TGTGCCAGCAGTTACGGGGCAGGGTCCTCCTACGAGCAGTACTTC. Translating it yields CASSYGAGSSYEQYF.

This chain uses TRBV19 with TRBJ2-6; D remains unclear. Between the trimmed V and J ends, which lost 7 bases and 0 bases, there was a span of 7 bases. Germline V gives CDR1 LNHDA, CDR2 SQIVND (reference sequence). This CDR3 contains 14 residues. The CDR3 here is CASKLYSGANVLTF. Written as DNA, the CDR3 is TGTGCCAGTAAACTTTACTCTGGGGCCAACGTCCTGACTTTC.

The V gene is TRBV7-9, the J gene TRBJ2-3, with 12 bases aligning to TRBD2. The CDR3 spans 16 residues. Germline V gives CDR1 SEHNR, CDR2 FQNEAQ (reference sequence). V trimming: 5 bases; J trimming: 3 bases; junction bases outside the gene matches: 6. CDR3 in DNA: TGTGCCAGCAGCGAATCAGGACTAGCGGGGACAGATACGCAGTATTTT. It specifies CASSESGLAGTDTQYF.

The chain couples TRBV5-6 to TRBJ2-3; D gene ambiguous. Trimming removed 6 bases at V and 2 bases at J, with 13 bases between. The CDR3 spans 14 residues. CDR1 is SGHDT and CDR2 is YYEEEE in the germline V gene. The chain's CDR3 is CASILRSITDTQYF. The CDR3 DNA reads as TGTGCCAGCATCCTGAGGTCGATCACAGATACGCAGTATTTT.

The chain joins TRBV19 to TRBJ2-4; D might be TRBD1 or TRBD2, each matching 5 bases. The germline gives CDR1 LNHDA, CDR2 SQIVND (reference sequence). V gave up 1 base and J gave up 1 base, with 8 bases separating them. The CDR3 runs 15 residues. This CDR3 is CASSIGREAKNIQYF. For the CDR3, the DNA is TGTGCCAGTAGTATAGGCAGGGAGGCCAAAAACATTCAGTACTTC.

The V and J genes are TRBV5-4 and TRBJ2-3; no definite D call. The germline V and J ends were trimmed by 4 bases and 2 bases, with 5 bases remaining between them. CDR1 and CDR2 from the germline V gene are SGHNT and YYREEE (reference sequence). This CDR3 comprises 12 residues. CDR3 sequence (DNA): TGTGCCAGCAGCCAGAACACAGATACGCAGTATTTT. Its translation is CASSQNTDTQYF.

The chain carries TRBV9 and TRBJ2-5; 9 bases are a match to TRBD1. With 0 bases clipped from V and 10 bases from J, the junction kept 13 bases outside the gene matches. Germline-derived CDR1 and CDR2 are SGDLS and YYNGEE. The CDR3 has 16 amino acids. As DNA, the CDR3 is TGTGCCAGCAGCGTAGAAGTCGGGACAGGGAGGGGGATCCAGTACTTC. Translating it yields CASSVEVGTGRGIQYF.

The chain links TRBV6-6 to TRBJ2-3; D is perhaps TRBD1 or TRBD2 (7 bases each). V shed 5 bases and J shed 9 bases, with 18 bases lying between them. In germline, CDR1 is MNHNY, CDR2 SVGAGI (reference sequence). The CDR3 totals 14 residues. The chain's CDR3 is CASSQGGPTVTQYF. The CDR3 nucleotides read TGTGCCAGCAGTCAGGGGGGGCCAACGGTGACGCAGTATTTT.

This clone occurred a few times. This sequence joins TRBV7-3 and TRBJ2-4, with 7 bases identical to TRBD1. The V and J ends lost 5 bases and 8 bases, in that order; junction bases with no gene match: 3. The CDR3 is 12 residues long. Germline V gene lookup returns CDR1 SGHTA and CDR2 FQGTGA. The CDR3 is CASSPGGDIQYF. CDR3 bases: TGTGCCAGCAGCCCAGGGGGAGACATTCAGTACTTC.

The V and J genes are TRBV30 and TRBJ1-1; D is ambiguous. Germline CDR1 is GTSNPN and CDR2 is SVGIG (reference sequence). The length of the CDR3 is 12 residues. Trimming shortened V by 1 base and J by 1 base, and 4 bases separated the two germline ends. DNA of the CDR3: TGTGCCTGGAGTGCCAAGAACACTGAAGCTTTCTTT. Translating gives CAWSAKNTEAFF.

V and J are TRBV18 and TRBJ2-3; 8 nucleotides align to TRBD1. Looked up from germline, CDR1 is KGHSH and CDR2 is LQKENI. This CDR3 spans 15 amino acids. The junction had 5 bases not matched to a gene; V was cut back by 3 bases and J by 3 bases. CDR3 sequence reads: CASSPGQGVTDTQYF. In nucleotides, the CDR3 is TGTGCCAGCTCACCCGGACAGGGTGTGACAGATACGCAGTATTTT. The full variable domain, with the rest looked up from reference TRBV18 and TRBJ2-3, is NAGVMQNPRHLVRRRGQEARLRCSPMKGHSHVYWYRQLPEEGLKFMVYLQKENIIDESGMPKERFSAEFPKEGPSILRIQQVVRGDSAAYFCASSPGQGVTDTQYFGPGTRLTVL.